The present entry profiles one T cell receptor beta chain with its context. The sample belongs to a study of OX40 agonist ivuxolimab in advanced cancers. Study as a whole: Ivuxolimab, which is an agonistic anti-OX40 (CD134) antibody, was administered to the patients.

Profiling relied on immunoSEQ multiplex PCR, and the TCRdb table lists in-frame clones only, not all of them. There are tens of thousands of clones in the sample; approximately 90% occur only once, and about 13% lies in the top ten. CDR3 length: 15 amino acids. V was shortened by 5 bases and J by 8 bases, with 21 bases between the two germline ends. Germline loops: CDR1 SGHVS, CDR2 FNYEAQ. This TCR was sampled from an adult with an advanced solid tumor such as melanoma, head and neck, liver or kidney cancer. The chain is built from TRBV7-6 and TRBJ1-2; possibly TRBD1 for D (5 bases). Here the sequenced sample was CD4+ or CD8+ T cells sorted from blood, taken in a trial of the OX40 agonist ivuxolimab. CDR3 in amino acids: CASSPRGDSDQGYTF. The CDR3, as DNA: TGTGCCAGCAGCCCCAGAGGGGATTCGGATCAGGGCTACACCTTC. Combining the CDR3 with reference TRBV7-6 and TRBJ1-2 gives the whole variable domain GAGVSQSPRYKVTKRGQDVALRCDPISGHVSLYWYRQALGQGPEFLTYFNYEAQQDKSGLPNDRFSAERPEGSISTLTIQRTEQRDSAMYRCASSPRGDSDQGYTFGSGTRLTVV.